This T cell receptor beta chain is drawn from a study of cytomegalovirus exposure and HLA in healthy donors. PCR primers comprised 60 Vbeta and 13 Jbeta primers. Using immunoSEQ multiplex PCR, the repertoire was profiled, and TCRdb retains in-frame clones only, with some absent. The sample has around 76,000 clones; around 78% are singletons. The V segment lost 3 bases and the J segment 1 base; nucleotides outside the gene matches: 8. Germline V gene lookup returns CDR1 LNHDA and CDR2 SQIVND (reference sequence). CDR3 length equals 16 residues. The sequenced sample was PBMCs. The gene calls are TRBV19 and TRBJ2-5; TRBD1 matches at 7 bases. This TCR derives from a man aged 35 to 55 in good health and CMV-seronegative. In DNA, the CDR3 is TGTGCCAGTAGTATGACCGCCGGGACAGCCCAAGAGACCCAGTACTTC. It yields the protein CASSMTAGTAQETQYF. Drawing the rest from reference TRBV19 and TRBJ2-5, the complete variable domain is DGGITQSPKYLFRKEGQNVTLSCEQNLNHDAMYWYRQDPGQGLRLIYYSQIVNDFQKGDIAEGYSVSREKKESFPLTVTSAQKNPTAFYLCASSMTAGTAQETQYFGPGTRLLVL.